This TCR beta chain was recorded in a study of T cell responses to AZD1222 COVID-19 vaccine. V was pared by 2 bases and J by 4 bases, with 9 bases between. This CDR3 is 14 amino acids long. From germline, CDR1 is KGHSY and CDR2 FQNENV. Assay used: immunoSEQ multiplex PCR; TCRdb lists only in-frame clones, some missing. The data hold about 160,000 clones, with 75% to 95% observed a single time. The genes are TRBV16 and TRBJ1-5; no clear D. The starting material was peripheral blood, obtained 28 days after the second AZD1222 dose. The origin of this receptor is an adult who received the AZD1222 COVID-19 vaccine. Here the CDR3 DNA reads TGTGCCAGCAGCCAAGGCCCAATGAATCAGCCCCAGCATTTT. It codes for CASSQGPMNQPQHF.